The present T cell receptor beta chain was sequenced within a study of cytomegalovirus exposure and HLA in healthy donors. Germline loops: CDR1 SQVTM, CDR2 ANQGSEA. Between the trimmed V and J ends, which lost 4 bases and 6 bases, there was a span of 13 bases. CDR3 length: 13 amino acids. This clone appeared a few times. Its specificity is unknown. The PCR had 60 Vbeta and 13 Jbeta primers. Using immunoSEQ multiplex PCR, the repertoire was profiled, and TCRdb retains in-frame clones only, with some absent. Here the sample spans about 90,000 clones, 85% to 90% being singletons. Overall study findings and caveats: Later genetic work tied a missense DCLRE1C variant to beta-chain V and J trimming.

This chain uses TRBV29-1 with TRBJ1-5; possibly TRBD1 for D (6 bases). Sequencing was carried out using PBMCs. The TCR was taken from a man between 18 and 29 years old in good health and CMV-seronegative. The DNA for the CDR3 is TGCAGCGTTGGGGAGGGGGACCGTCAGCCCCAGCATTTT. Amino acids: CSVGEGDRQPQHF.